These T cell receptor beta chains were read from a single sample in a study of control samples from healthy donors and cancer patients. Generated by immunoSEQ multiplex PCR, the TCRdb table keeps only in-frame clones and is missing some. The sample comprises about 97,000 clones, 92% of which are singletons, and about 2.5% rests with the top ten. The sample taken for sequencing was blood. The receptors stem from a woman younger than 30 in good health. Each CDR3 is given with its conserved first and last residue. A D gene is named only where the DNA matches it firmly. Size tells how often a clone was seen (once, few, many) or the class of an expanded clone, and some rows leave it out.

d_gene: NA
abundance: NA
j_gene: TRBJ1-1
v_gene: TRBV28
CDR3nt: TGTGCCAGCAGTTTAGGGGGTATGGCGCAAGATACAGAAGCTTTCTTT
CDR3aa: CASSLGGMAQDTEAFF

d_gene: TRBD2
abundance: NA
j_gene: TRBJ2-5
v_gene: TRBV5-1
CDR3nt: TGCGCCAGCAGCGCCGGGACTAGCGGGGGTATACCGAGAGAGACCCAGTACTTC
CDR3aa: CASSAGTSGGIPRETQYF

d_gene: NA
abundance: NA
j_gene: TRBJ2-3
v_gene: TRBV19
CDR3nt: TGTGCCAGTCGTTTAGGAGGGGGCACAGATACGCAGTATTTT
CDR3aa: CASRLGGGTDTQYF

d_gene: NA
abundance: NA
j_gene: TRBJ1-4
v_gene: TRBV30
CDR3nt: TGTGCCTGGAGTGTACTCGTAGGGGGGAATGAAAAACTGTTTTTT
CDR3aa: CAWSVLVGGNEKLFF

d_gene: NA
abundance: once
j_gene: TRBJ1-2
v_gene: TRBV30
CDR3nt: TGTGCCTGGAGTGTTTCGGGGGATGGCTACACCTTC
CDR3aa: CAWSVSGDGYTF

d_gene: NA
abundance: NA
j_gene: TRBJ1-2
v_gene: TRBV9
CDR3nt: TGTGCCAGCAGCCCCCGAGACAGGTCCCCCTATGGCTACACCTTC
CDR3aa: CASSPRDRSPYGYTF

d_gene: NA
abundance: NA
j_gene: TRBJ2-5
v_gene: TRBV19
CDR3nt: TGTGCCAGTAGTATAATACCCATAGCGGCCCAAGAGACCCAGTACTTC
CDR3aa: CASSIIPIAAQETQYF

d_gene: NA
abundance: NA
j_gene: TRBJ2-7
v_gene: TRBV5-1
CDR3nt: TGCGCCAGCAGCTTGGCCGCTAGGTACGAGCAGTACTTC
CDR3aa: CASSLAARYEQYF

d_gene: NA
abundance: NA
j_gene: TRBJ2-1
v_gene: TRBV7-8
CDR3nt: TGTGCCAGCAGCTTAGCAGTCCGGGTAGGGGATGAGCAGTTCTTC
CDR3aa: CASSLAVRVGDEQFF

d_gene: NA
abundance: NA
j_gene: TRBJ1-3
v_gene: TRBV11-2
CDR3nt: TGTGCCAGCAGCTTATGGGGCCCGACTGGAAACACCATATATTTT
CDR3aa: CASSLWGPTGNTIYF

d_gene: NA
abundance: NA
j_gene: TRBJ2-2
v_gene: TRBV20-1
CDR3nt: TGCAGTGCTAGTCTAGGGACGAACACCGGGGAGCTGTTTTTT
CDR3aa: CSASLGTNTGELFF

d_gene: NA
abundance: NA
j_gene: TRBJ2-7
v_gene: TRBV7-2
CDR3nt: TGTGCCAGCAGCTTAACTCACAGTTACGAGCAGTACTTC
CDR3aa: CASSLTHSYEQYF

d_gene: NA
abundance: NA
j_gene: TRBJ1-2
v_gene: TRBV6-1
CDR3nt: TGTGCCAGCAGTGATACAGGGATAGAGGGCTACACCTTC
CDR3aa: CASSDTGIEGYTF

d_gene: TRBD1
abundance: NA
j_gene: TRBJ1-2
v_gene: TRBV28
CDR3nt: TGTGCCAGCAGTACTAATATAGGACAGGGGGCGCGTGACTATGGCTACACCTTC
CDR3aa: CASSTNIGQGARDYGYTF

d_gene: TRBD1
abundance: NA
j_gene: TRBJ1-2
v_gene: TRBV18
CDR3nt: TGTGCCAGCTCAACTGACAGGGGGCGGGCCCAGCAGAGTGGCTACACCTTC
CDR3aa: CASSTDRGRAQQSGYTF

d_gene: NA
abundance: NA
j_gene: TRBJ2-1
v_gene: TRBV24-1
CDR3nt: TGTGCCACCAGTGAGCGGGGACGCTCCTACAATGAGCAGTTCTTC
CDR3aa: CATSERGRSYNEQFF

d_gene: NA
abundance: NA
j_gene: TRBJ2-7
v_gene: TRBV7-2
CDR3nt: TGTGCCAGCAGCTTAGTTTTAGGCGGCGAGCAGTACTTC
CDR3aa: CASSLVLGGEQYF

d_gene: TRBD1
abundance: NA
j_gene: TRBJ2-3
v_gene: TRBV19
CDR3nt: TGTGCCAGTAGTATTGAGGGGGCTAGCACAGATACGCAGTATTTT
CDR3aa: CASSIEGASTDTQYF

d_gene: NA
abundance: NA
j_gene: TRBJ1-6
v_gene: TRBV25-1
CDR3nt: TGTGCCAGCAGTGAATTTATTGGACATGATTCACCCCTCCACTTT
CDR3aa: CASSEFIGHDSPLHF

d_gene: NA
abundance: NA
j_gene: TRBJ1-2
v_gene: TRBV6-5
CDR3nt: TGTGCCAGCAGAACTACAGGGTCCCTCGGCTACACCTTC
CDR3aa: CASRTTGSLGYTF

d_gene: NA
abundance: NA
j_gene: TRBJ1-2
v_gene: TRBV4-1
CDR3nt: TGCGCCAGCAGCCAAGTCGGCGGGGGCGGCTATGGCTACACCTTC
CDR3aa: CASSQVGGGGYGYTF

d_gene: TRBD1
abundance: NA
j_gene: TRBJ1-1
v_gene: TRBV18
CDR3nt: TGTGCCAGCTTACCAAGGACAGGGGGAGGCGAAGCTTTCTTT
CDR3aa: CASLPRTGGGEAFF

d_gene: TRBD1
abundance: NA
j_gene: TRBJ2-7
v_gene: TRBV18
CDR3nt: TGTGCCAGCTCACCAGACAGGGGGCCTCTCGAGCAGTACTTC
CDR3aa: CASSPDRGPLEQYF

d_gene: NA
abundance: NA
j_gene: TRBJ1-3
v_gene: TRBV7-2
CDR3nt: TGTGCCAGCAGCTTAATTTGGGGTTCTGGAAACACCATATATTTT
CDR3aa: CASSLIWGSGNTIYF

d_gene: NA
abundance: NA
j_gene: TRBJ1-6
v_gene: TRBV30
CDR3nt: TGTGCCTGGAGTGGCGGTACGGGCCCCCGGGACTCCCACTTT
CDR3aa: CAWSGGTGPRDSHF

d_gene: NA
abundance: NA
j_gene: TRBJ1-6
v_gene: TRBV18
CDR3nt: TGTGCCAGCTCACCGAAGGACATGAGGGGTTCACCCCTCCACTTT
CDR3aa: CASSPKDMRGSPLHF

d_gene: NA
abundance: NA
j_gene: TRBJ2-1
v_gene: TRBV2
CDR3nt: TGTGCCAGCAGTACAGACAATGAGCAGTTCTTC
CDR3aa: CASSTDNEQFF

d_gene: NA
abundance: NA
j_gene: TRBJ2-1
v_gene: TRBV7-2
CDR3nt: TGTGCCAGCAGCTCATCGTGGGCCGCCTACAATGAGCAGTTCTTC
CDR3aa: CASSSSWAAYNEQFF

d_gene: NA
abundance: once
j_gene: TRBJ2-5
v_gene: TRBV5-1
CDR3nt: TGCGCCAGCAGCTCCCTTTATCGGGGAGAAGAGACCCAGTACTTC
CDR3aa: CASSSLYRGEETQYF

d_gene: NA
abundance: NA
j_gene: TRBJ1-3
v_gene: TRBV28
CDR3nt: TGTGCCAGCAGGTCAGGGTGGGGAAGCTCTGGAAACACCATATATTTT
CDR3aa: CASRSGWGSSGNTIYF

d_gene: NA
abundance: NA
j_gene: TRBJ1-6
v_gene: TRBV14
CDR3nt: TGTGCCAGCAGCCAAAAGATAAGGGTTTCACCCCTCCACTTT
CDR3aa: CASSQKIRVSPLHF

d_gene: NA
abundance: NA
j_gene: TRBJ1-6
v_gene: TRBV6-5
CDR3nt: TGTGCCAGCAGTTACGCAACAGTATTACCCCTCCACTTT
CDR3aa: CASSYATVLPLHF

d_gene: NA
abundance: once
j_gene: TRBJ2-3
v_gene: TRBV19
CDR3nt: TGTGCCAGTAGTGCCCGGTTCTGGGTAGATACGCAGTATTTT
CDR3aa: CASSARFWVDTQYF

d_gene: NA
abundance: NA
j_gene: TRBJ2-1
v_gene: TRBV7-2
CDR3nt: TGTGCCAGCAGCTTATCGGGTAACTCCTACAATGAGCAGTTCTTC
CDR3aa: CASSLSGNSYNEQFF

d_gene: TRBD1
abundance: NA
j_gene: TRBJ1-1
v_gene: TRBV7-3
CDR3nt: TGTGCCAGCAGCCCCGGACAGGCGAACACTGAAGCTTTCTTT
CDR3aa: CASSPGQANTEAFF

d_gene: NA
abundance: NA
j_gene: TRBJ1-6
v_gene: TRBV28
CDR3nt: TGTGCCAGCAGTTTATGGTTAGGGGACTCCTCCGACTATAATTCACCCCTCCACTTT
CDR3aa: CASSLWLGDSSDYNSPLHF

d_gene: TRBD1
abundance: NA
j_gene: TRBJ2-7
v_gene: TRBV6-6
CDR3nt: TGTGCCAGCAGTTACATAGACAGGGGTTACGAGCAGTACTTC
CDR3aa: CASSYIDRGYEQYF

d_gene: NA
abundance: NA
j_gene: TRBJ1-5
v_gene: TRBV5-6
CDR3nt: TGTGCCAGCAGCTTGTATGGCAGTAATAAGCCCCAGCATTTT
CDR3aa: CASSLYGSNKPQHF

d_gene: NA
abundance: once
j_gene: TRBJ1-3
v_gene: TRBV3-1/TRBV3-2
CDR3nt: TGTGCCAGCAGCCTGTTTGGAAACACCATATATTTT
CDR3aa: CASSLFGNTIYF

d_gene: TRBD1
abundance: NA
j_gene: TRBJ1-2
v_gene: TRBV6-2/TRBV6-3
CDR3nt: TGTGCCAGCAGTTACTCTGGGACAGTGCTCTATGGCTACACCTTC
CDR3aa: CASSYSGTVLYGYTF

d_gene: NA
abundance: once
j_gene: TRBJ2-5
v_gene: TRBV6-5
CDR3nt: TGTGCCAGCAGATCAACCACGGGGGCCGGGGAGACCCAGTACTTC
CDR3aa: CASRSTTGAGETQYF

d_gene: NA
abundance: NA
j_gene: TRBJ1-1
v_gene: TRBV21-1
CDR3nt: TGTGCCAGAAACTGTAGAGGACAGAGCATGAACACTGAAGCTTTCTTT
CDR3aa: CARNCRGQSMNTEAFF

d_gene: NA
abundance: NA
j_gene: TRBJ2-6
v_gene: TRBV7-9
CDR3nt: TGTGCCAGCAGCTTAGCGATGGGGGCGGGGGCCAACGTCCTGACTTTC
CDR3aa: CASSLAMGAGANVLTF

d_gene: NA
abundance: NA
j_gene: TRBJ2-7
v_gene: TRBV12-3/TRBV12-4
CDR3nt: TGTGCCAGCAGTTTAGACAGGCACGACGAGCAGTACTTC
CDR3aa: CASSLDRHDEQYF

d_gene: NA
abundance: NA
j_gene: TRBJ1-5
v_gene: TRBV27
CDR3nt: TGTGCCAGCACCTCCGGGGGGGTCAATCAGCCCCAGCATTTT
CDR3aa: CASTSGGVNQPQHF

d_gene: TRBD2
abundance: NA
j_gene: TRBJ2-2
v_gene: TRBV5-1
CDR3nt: TGCGCCAGCAGCTTGGATTCCCGGGGAGGGACCGGGGAGCTGTTTTTT
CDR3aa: CASSLDSRGGTGELFF

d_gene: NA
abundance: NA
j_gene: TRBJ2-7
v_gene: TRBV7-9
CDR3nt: TGTGCCAGCACCCATCAGGGTACGCCCTACGAGCAGTACTTC
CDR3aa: CASTHQGTPYEQYF

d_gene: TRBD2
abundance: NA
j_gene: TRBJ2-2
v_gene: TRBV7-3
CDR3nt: TGTGCCAGCAGCTTAGTGCTAGCGGGAGGAGGGCCAGGGGCCGGGGAGCTGTTTTTT
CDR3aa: CASSLVLAGGGPGAGELFF

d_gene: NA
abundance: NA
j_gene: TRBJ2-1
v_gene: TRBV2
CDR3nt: TGTGCCAGCATGGGGCTTTTTAGTCCTGCCAATGAGCAGTTCTTC
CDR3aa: CASMGLFSPANEQFF

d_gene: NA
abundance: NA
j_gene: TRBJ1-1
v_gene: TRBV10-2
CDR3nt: TGCGCCAGCAGGGCAGGTGACACTGAAGCTTTCTTT
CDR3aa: CASRAGDTEAFF

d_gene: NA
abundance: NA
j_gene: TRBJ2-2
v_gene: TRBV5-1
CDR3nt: TGCGCCAGCAGCTTGGATGTAAACACCGGGGAGCTGTTTTTT
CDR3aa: CASSLDVNTGELFF

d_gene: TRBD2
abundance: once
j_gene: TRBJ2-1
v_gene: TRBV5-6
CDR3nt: TGTGCCAGCAGCTTGGTCGGCGGGAGGGAATACAATGAGCAGTTCTTC
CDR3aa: CASSLVGGREYNEQFF

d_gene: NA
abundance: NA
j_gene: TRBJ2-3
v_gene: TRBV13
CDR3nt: TGTGCCAGCAGCTCCTCCCGCACAGATACGCAGTATTTT
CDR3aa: CASSSSRTDTQYF